Presented here are 23 T cell receptor beta chains from one specimen sequenced in a study of T cells in Graves' hyperthyroidism and ophthalmopathy. RNA transcripts gave rise to amplified TCR beta CDR3 regions. With the HTBI primer set, the TCR CDR3 went through a first round of RT-PCR. TCRdb reanalysed the multiplex PCR reads using MiXCR and keeps one entry per CDR3 protein. The sample has around 580,000 distinct CDR3 sequences; around 45% are singletons. Sequenced: peripheral blood or thyroid tissue (not recorded which). These receptors were taken from a woman aged 18 to 35 with Graves' hyperthyroidism.

This chain joins TRBV24-1 and TRBJ2-1, with D possibly being TRBD1 or TRBD2 (6 bases each). Germline V gives CDR1 KGHDR, CDR2 SFDVKD. This CDR3 is 16 amino acids long. V was cut by 4 bases and J by 3 bases, with 15 bases left in between. The CDR3 sequence: CATSEVSGGGYNEQFF. The CDR3 bases are TGTGCCACCAGTGAGGTTAGCGGAGGGGGCTACAATGAGCAGTTCTTC.

The genes are TRBV7-2 and TRBJ2-5; 12 positions match TRBD2. From germline, CDR1 is SGHTA and CDR2 FQGNSA. The CDR3 length is 17 residues. The V and J ends lost 7 bases and 2 bases, in that order; junction bases with no gene match: 11. The CDR3, as DNA: TGTGCCAGCAACCCATGGGGGACTAGCGGGCAACAAGAGACCCAGTACTTC. This translates into CASNPWGTSGQQETQYF.

The table lists this clonotype with many counts. The J gene is TRBJ2-5, the V gene TRBV20-1; no firm D call. The germline V gene encodes CDR1 DFQATT and CDR2 SNEGSKA (reference sequence). V lost 3 bases, J lost 0 bases, and 8 bases lay in between. This CDR3 spans 13 amino acids. In DNA, the CDR3 is TGCAGTGCTAGGCCGGAGTACCAAGAGACCCAGTACTTC. As protein: CSARPEYQETQYF.

This clonotype came up once. This sequence joins TRBV7-2 and TRBJ1-2; tentative D call: TRBD1 (5 bases). V was trimmed by 2 bases and J by 6 bases, leaving 13 bases between them. The germline CDR1 and CDR2 sequences are SGHTA and FQGNSA. CDR3 length: 14 residues. CDR3 sequence reads: CASSLLQGNDGYTF. CDR3 nucleotides: TGTGCCAGCAGCTTACTCCAGGGCAATGATGGCTACACCTTC.

The CDR3 spells CASSLQGQGANGYTF. The DNA for the CDR3 is TGCGCCAGCAGCTTACAGGGACAGGGGGCGAATGGCTACACCTTC. The rearrangement uses TRBV5-1 and TRBJ1-2; 12 bases map to TRBD1. Germline CDR1 is SGHRS and CDR2 is YFSETQ. The CDR3 extends over 15 amino acids. Trimming at V came to 2 bases and at J to 6 bases, leaving 5 bases not matched to a gene.

This clonotype appeared many times. This chain joins TRBV19 and TRBJ1-1; D is unresolved. Deletions cut 5 bases from V and 3 bases from J, with 10 bases between. The CDR3 sequence is 13 residues long. Germline values: CDR1 LNHDA, CDR2 SQIVND (reference sequence). The CDR3 spells CASSPSSHTEAFF. The CDR3 nucleotides read TGTGCCAGTAGTCCATCCAGTCACACTGAAGCTTTCTTT.

The table lists this clonotype with many counts. The rearrangement links TRBV5-5 to TRBJ1-5; a possible D gene is TRBD1 (6 bases). The CDR3 sequence is 16 residues long. Germline loops: CDR1 SGHKS, CDR2 YYEKEE (reference sequence). Trimming took 0 bases from V and 2 from J, leaving 12 bases between them. This CDR3 is CASSLAVGARNQPQHF. CDR3 nucleotide sequence: TGTGCCAGCAGCTTGGCCGTGGGGGCTCGCAATCAGCCCCAGCATTTT. Using reference TRBV5-5 and TRBJ1-5 for the parts outside the CDR3, the full variable domain is DAGVTQSPTHLIKTRGQQVTLRCSPISGHKSVSWYQQVLGQGPQFIFQYYEKEERGRGNFPDRFSARQFPNYSSELNVNALLLGDSALYLCASSLAVGARNQPQHFGDGTRLSIL.

With regard to this clonotype: With a much larger clone just one base away, this may be a read error. The chain recombines TRBV6-1 with TRBJ1-2, with TRBD1 matching over 9 bases. Germline V gene sequence: CDR1 MNHNS, CDR2 SASEGT. The CDR3 consists of 15 residues. V lost 8 bases to trimming and J lost 6 bases; unmatched junction nucleotides: 13. The CDR3 loop reads CASSLFSGTGNGYTF. The DNA of the CDR3 is TGTGCCAGCTCACTTTTCTCCGGGACAGGGAATGGCTACACCTTC.

This clonotype has a handful of counts. This chain uses TRBV12-5 with TRBJ2-3; no definite D call. CDR3 length: 12 amino acids. The V gene's germline CDR1 is LGHNT and CDR2 FRNRAP. Trimming stripped 3 bases from V and 5 bases from J, with 6 bases between. This chain's CDR3 is CASGFWRDTQYF. The CDR3 coding sequence is TGTGCTAGTGGTTTCTGGCGAGATACGCAGTATTTT.

This rearrangement joins TRBV5-1 to TRBJ2-7, with 10 bases that match TRBD1. Germline V gives CDR1 SGHRS, CDR2 YFSETQ. V gave up 3 bases and J gave up 6 bases; unmatched junction bases: 12. This CDR3 is built from 16 residues. CDR3 coding DNA: TGCGCCAGCAGCTCCACTGGGACAGGGGAGTTTAGCGAGCAGTACTTC. It translates to CASSSTGTGEFSEQYF.

In this sample, this clonotype turned up many times. CDR3 coding DNA: TGTGCCATCAGCCCGGGGCCGTCGCAGGTTGGAAACACCATATATTTT. Protein sequence: CAISPGPSQVGNTIYF. V and J are TRBV10-3 and TRBJ1-3; D is possibly TRBD1 (5 bases). Germline V gene lookup returns CDR1 ENHRY and CDR2 SYGVKD. V was shortened by 6 bases and J by 3 bases, with 18 bases between the two germline ends. The CDR3 length is 16 residues.

This clonotype was recorded many times. The CDR3 sequence is CASSLLQGINTGELFF. The DNA of the CDR3 is TGTGCCAGCAGCTTGCTCCAGGGAATTAACACCGGGGAGCTGTTTTTT. The chain uses TRBV7-9 and TRBJ2-2; a possible D gene is TRBD1 (5 bases). The CDR3 is made up of 16 amino acids. Germline CDR1 and CDR2: SEHNR and FQNEAQ (reference sequence). V lost 3 bases and J lost 2, with 13 bases in between.

This clonotype was seen a few times. The rearrangement links TRBV7-9 to TRBJ2-7; D is unclear. The germline V gene encodes CDR1 SEHNR and CDR2 FQNEAQ (reference sequence). Trimming removed 0 bases at V and 7 bases at J, with 7 bases between. The CDR3 contains 12 residues. The CDR3 spells CASSLAANEQYF. In DNA, the CDR3 is TGTGCCAGCAGCTTAGCTGCCAATGAGCAGTACTTC.

The chain employs TRBV7-2 and TRBJ1-1; 12 bases are shared with TRBD1. The CDR3 spans 15 residues. Trimming took 3 bases from V and 3 from J; bases not matched to a gene: 2. The germline CDR1 and CDR2 sequences are SGHTA and FQGNSA. CDR3 protein: CASSLGTGGHTEAFF. The CDR3, as DNA: TGTGCCAGCAGCTTGGGGACAGGGGGCCACACTGAAGCTTTCTTT.

This rearrangement joins TRBV12-3 or TRBV12-4 to TRBJ2-7; 7 bases map to TRBD1. The J segment lost 2 bases and the V segment lost 8 bases, leaving 12 bases of the junction unmatched. The CDR3 covers 15 residues. CDR3 bases: TGTGCCAGCTCACCCGCAGGGGGAAAAACCTACGAGCAGTACTTC. This gives the protein CASSPAGGKTYEQYF.

The chain uses TRBV15 and TRBJ2-7; no definite D call. Trimming cost V 0 bases and J 1 base, with 10 bases left between them. CDR3 length: 15 residues. Germline V gene sequence: CDR1 LNHNV, CDR2 YYDKDF (reference sequence). The CDR3 DNA sequence: TGTGCCACCAGCAGAGAGAAAGGGTGGTCCTACGAGCAGTACTTC. It yields the protein CATSREKGWSYEQYF.

The gene calls are TRBV15 and TRBJ1-6; TRBD1 agrees at 7 bases. Germline CDR1 and CDR2: LNHNV and YYDKDF (reference sequence). The junction had 4 bases not matched to a gene; V was cut back by 1 base and J by 10 bases. The CDR3 extends over 14 amino acids. The CDR3 coding sequence is TGTGCCACCAGCAGAGGAGCAGGGGGATCACCCCTCCACTTT. It translates to CATSRGAGGSPLHF.

Concerning this clonotype itself: The junction shows a germline mismatch at one end, possibly a read error. The chain links TRBV6-5 to TRBJ1-1; 7 bases agree with TRBD1. The CDR3 sequence is 14 residues long. Per germline, CDR1 MNHEY and CDR2 SVGAGI. The CDR3, as DNA: TGTGCCAGCAGTTTGGGACAGTTGAACAATGAAGCTTTCTTT. This codes for CASSLGQLNNEAFF.

This clonotype was seen at least ten times. V and J are TRBV9 and TRBJ1-1, with D unresolved. CDR1 is SGDLS, CDR2 YYNGEE, per germline. The CDR3 covers 12 residues. Trimming pared 5 bases from V and 4 bases from J, leaving 9 bases between. The CDR3 loop reads CASSGGSTEAFF. CDR3 nucleotides: TGTGCCAGCAGTGGAGGTTCCACTGAAGCTTTCTTT.

On this clonotype itself: Being one base from a much bigger clone, this may be a read error. The chain recombines TRBV12-3 or TRBV12-4 with TRBJ2-2; D not resolved. V was trimmed by 5 bases and J by 1 base, leaving 17 bases between them. The CDR3 totals 17 residues. The CDR3 is CASSPGSESQNTGELFF. The CDR3 nucleotides are TGTGCCAGCAGTCCCGGGTCGGAGAGCCAGAACACCGGGGAGCTGTTTTTT.

This chain uses TRBV20-1 with TRBJ1-5, with D possibly matching TRBD1 (6 bases). There are 13 residues in the CDR3. V was shortened by 6 bases and J by 11 bases, with 20 bases between the two germline ends. The germline CDR1 and CDR2 sequences are DFQATT and SNEGSKA (reference sequence). CDR3 sequence reads: CSAEVRGQETQHF. CDR3 DNA: TGCAGTGCGGAAGTCAGGGGTCAAGAGACCCAGCATTTT.

This clonotype came up many times. The CDR3 DNA reads as TGTGCCAGCAGCCTTGACAGTTATGAAAAACTGTTTTTT. It specifies CASSLDSYEKLFF. V gene TRBV2 combines with J gene TRBJ1-4, with a weak D call TRBD1 (5 bases). The CDR3 loop spans 13 amino acids. Per germline, CDR1 SNHLY and CDR2 FYNNEI. V shed 6 bases and J shed 6 bases, with 11 bases lying between them.

This clonotype was detected many times. J is TRBJ1-2 and V is TRBV19; D gene ambiguous. CDR1 is LNHDA and CDR2 is SQIVND in the germline V gene (reference sequence). Trimming pared 6 bases from V and 3 bases from J, leaving 11 bases between. This CDR3 has 13 amino acids. DNA for the CDR3: TGTGCCAGTAGCTTGACAACCTACTATGGCTACACCTTC. It yields the protein CASSLTTYYGYTF.